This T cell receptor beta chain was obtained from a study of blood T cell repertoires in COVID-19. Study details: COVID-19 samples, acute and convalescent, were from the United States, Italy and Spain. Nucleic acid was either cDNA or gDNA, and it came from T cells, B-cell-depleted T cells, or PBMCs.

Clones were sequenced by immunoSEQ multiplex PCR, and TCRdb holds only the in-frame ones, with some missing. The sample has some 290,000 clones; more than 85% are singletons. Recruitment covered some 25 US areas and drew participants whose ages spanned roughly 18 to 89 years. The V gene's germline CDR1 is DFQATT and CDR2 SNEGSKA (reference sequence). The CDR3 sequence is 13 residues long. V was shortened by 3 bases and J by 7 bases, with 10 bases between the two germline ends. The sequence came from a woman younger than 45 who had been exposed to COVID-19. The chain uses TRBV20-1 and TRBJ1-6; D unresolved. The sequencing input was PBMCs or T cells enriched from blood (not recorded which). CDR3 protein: CSASFSLNSPLHF. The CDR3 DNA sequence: TGCAGTGCTAGTTTCAGTCTCAATTCACCCCTCCACTTT.